These 5 T cell receptor beta chains originate from one sample sequenced in a study of cytomegalovirus exposure and HLA in healthy donors. The PCR made use of 60 Vbeta and 13 Jbeta primers. Method: immunoSEQ multiplex PCR; TCRdb's copy keeps in-frame clones and lacks some. This sample carries around 80,000 clones, under 80% of them seen once, and the ten largest clones take about 9.1%. The sequencing input was PBMCs. All receptors derive from a man aged 35 to 55 in good health and CMV-seropositive.

DNA for the CDR3: TGTGCCAGCAGCTACCCGAGGGACACCGGGGAGCTGTTTTTT. Its protein is CASSYPRDTGELFF. V is TRBV5-5 and J is TRBJ2-2; D perhaps matches TRBD2 (5 bases). V was clipped by 3 bases and J by 3 bases, with 9 bases between them. This CDR3 is built from 14 residues. Germline V CDR1 and CDR2: SGHKS, YYEKEE (reference sequence). The whole variable domain, remainder taken from reference TRBV5-5 and TRBJ2-2, is DAGVTQSPTHLIKTRGQQVTLRCSPISGHKSVSWYQQVLGQGPQFIFQYYEKEERGRGNFPDRFSARQFPNYSSELNVNALLLGDSALYLCASSYPRDTGELFFGEGSRLTVL.

The chain joins TRBV25-1 to TRBJ1-2; no firm D call. Germline values: CDR1 MGHDK, CDR2 SYGVNS. This CDR3 has 13 residues. V was clipped by 9 bases and J by 0 bases, with 11 bases between them. The CDR3 sequence is CASSHEANYGYTF. The CDR3 bases are TGTGCCAGTTCACACGAAGCTAACTATGGCTACACCTTC.

This sequence joins TRBV7-2 and TRBJ2-5, with D maybe TRBD2 (6 bases). This CDR3 is built from 15 residues. The germline V and J ends were trimmed by 5 bases and 2 bases, with 15 bases remaining between them. The germline V gene encodes CDR1 SGHTA and CDR2 FQGNSA. CDR3 amino acids: CASSLQMGGQETQYF. The CDR3 region has the DNA TGTGCCAGCAGCCTTCAAATGGGGGGACAAGAGACCCAGTACTTC. The whole variable domain, remainder taken from reference TRBV7-2 and TRBJ2-5, is GAGVSQSPSNKVTEKGKDVELRCDPISGHTALYWYRQSLGQGLEFLIYFQGNSAPDKSGLPSDRFSAERTGGSVSTLTIQRTQQEDSAVYLCASSLQMGGQETQYFGPGTRLLVL.

The chain recombines TRBV30 with TRBJ1-3, with D unclear. The CDR3 runs 18 residues. CDR1 GTSNPN and CDR2 SVGIG come from the germline V gene (reference sequence). With 3 bases removed from V and 0 bases from J, the gap between germline ends came to 21 bases. CDR3 loop: CAWSRRRATAFSGNTIYF. CDR3 in DNA: TGTGCCTGGAGCCGGAGGAGGGCGACTGCCTTCTCTGGAAACACCATATATTTT.

This sequence joins TRBV4-1 and TRBJ2-7; TRBD2 might be the D (6 bases). This CDR3 has 16 residues. Between the trimmed V and J ends, which lost 0 bases and 5 bases, there was a span of 17 bases. In germline, CDR1 is MGHRA, CDR2 YSYEKL. CDR3 nucleotide sequence: TGCGCCAGCAGCCAAGAACGGACTACTCCTTGGGACGAGCAGTACTTC. This encodes CASSQERTTPWDEQYF.